Detailed here is one T cell receptor (beta chain). Its antigen remains unknown. People in the study who had HIV all got their treatment in the United States. A v3.0 immunoSEQ assay was performed at survey level. TCRdb's table, derived via immunoSEQ multiplex PCR, lists solely in-frame clones and lacks some. Of under 40,000 clones listed, roughly 81% are singletons. The entry originates in a study of long-term antiretroviral therapy in people with HIV. General study results and limits: Drawn between the mid-2000s and the late 2010s, the blood was possibly obtained under older ART regimens. With ART, diversity went up but was still lower than in transplant donor controls.

CDR1 and CDR2 (germline): MNHEY, SMNVEV (reference sequence). The CDR3 contains 15 residues. V lost 3 bases and J lost 2, with 10 bases in between. The input for sequencing was unsorted PBMCs, taken just under 2.9 years before starting antiretroviral therapy. This receptor was obtained from a woman under 40 with HIV. V is TRBV27 and J is TRBJ2-2; D may correspond to TRBD1 or TRBD2 (5 bases each). This CDR3 is CASSFGRDNTGELFF. The CDR3, as DNA: TGTGCCAGCAGTTTCGGACGGGACAACACCGGGGAGCTGTTTTTT.